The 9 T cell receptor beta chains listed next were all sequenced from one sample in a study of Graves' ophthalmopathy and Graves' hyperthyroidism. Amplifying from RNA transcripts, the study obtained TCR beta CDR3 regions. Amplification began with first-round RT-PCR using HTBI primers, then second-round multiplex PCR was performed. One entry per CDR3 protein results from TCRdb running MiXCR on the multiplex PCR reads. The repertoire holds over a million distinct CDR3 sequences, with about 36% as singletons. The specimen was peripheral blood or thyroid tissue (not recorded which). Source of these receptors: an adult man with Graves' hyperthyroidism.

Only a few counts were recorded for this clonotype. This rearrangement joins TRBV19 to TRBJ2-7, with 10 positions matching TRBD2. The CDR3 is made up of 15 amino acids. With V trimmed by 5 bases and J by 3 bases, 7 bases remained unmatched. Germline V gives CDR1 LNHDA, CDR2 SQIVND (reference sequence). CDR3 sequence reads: CASSLLAGVDYEQYF. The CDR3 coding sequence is TGTGCCAGTAGTCTTCTAGCGGGAGTCGACTACGAGCAGTACTTC.

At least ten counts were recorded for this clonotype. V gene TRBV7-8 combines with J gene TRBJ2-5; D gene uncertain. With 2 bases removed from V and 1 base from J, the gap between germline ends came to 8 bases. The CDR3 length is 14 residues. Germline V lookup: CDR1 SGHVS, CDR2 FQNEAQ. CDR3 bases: TGTGCCAGCAGCTTAACGGACGGCCAAGAGACCCAGTACTTC. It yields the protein CASSLTDGQETQYF. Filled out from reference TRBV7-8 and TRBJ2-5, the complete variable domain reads GAGVSQSPRYKVAKRGQDVALRCDPISGHVSLFWYQQALGQGPEFLTYFQNEAQLDKSGLPSDRFFAERPEGSVSTLKIQRTQQEDSAVYLCASSLTDGQETQYFGPGTRLLVL.

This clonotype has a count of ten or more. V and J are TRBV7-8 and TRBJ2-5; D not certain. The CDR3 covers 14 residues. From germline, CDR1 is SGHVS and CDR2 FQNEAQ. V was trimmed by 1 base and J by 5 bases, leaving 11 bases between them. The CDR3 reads CASSLVELDETQYF. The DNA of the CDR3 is TGTGCCAGCAGCTTAGTTGAATTGGACGAGACCCAGTACTTC.

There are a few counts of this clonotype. The CDR3 is CASSSGGALVDTEAFF. DNA for the CDR3: TGTGCCAGCAGCTCGGGGGGGGCATTGGTGGACACTGAAGCTTTCTTT. This chain joins TRBV7-9 and TRBJ1-1, with D possibly TRBD1 on 6 matching bases. Germline V gene data show CDR1 as SEHNR and CDR2 as FQNEAQ (reference sequence). The CDR3 spans 16 residues. V was clipped by 4 bases and J by 3 bases, with 18 bases between them. Based on the CDR3 plus reference TRBV7-9 and TRBJ1-1, the full variable domain is DTGVSQNPRHKITKRGQNVTFRCDPISEHNRLYWYRQTLGQGPEFLTYFQNEAQLEKSRLLSDRFSAERPKGSFSTLEIQRTEQGDSAMYLCASSSGGALVDTEAFFGQGTRLTVV.

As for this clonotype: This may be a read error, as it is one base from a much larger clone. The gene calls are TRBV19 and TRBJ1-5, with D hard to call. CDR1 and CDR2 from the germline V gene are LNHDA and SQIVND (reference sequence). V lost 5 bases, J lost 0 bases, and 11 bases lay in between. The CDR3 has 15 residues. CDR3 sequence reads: CASSFRDYSNQPQHF. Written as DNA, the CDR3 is TGTGCCAGTAGTTTCCGAGATTATAGCAATCAGCCCCAGCATTTT.

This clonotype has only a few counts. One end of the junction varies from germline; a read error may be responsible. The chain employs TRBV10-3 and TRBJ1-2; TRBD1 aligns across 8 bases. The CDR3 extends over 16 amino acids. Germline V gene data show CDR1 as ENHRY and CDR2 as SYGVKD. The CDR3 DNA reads TGTGCCAGCAGTCCAGGCTCCACGGGACAGGCTATAGGCTACACCTTC. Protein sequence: CASSPGSTGQAIGYTF.

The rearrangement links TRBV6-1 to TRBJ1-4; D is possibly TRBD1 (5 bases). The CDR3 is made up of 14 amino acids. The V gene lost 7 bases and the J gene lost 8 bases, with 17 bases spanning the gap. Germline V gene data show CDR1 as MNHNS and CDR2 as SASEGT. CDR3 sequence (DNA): TGTGCCAGCAACCTCGGGACGTTAGGCGAAAAACTGTTTTTT. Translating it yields CASNLGTLGEKLFF.

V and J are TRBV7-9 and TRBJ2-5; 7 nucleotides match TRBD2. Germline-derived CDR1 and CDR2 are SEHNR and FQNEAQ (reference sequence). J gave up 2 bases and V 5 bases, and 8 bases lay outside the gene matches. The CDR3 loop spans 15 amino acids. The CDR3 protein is CASSVRLASQETQYF. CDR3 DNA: TGTGCCAGCAGCGTGCGACTAGCCAGTCAAGAGACCCAGTACTTC.

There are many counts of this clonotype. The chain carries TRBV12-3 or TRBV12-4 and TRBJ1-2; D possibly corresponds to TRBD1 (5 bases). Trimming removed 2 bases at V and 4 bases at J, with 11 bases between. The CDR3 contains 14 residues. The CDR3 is CASSLSSGGYGYTF. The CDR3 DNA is TGTGCCAGCAGTTTATCCTCGGGGGGCTATGGCTACACCTTC.